Detailed here is one T cell receptor (beta chain). Its specific antigen is unknown. Base-call qualities are not available, and no considerably larger clone is one nucleotide away. The data belong to a study of T cell changes during pregnancy in multiple sclerosis (dated by TCRdb to between 2019 and 2020). The study in broad terms: The study looked at changes in the T cell repertoire across pregnancy in women with multiple sclerosis.

Libraries were made using the immunoSEQ multiplex PCR assay. In its TCRdb copy, this immuneACCESS table keeps in-frame sequences only and misses some clones. Where compared with another copy, unresolved V genes explain less than half of these, and the others have no known cause. Here the sample has 33,000 or so clones; roughly 89% occur a single time. The ten largest make up about 4.3% of the sample. Cut back by 3 bases and 5 bases, the V and J ends lie 13 bases apart. The CDR3 sequence holds 14 residues, the cysteine and phenylalanine included. The sequence is cut down to CDR3 DNA, 42 bases in frame from base 1. Reading the germline V gene gives CDR1 LGHNT and CDR2 FRNRAP.

The sample in question was CD8+ T cells from peripheral blood mononuclear cells, obtained in the second trimester of pregnancy. The clonotype was recovered from a female donor in good health, enrolled as a control in a pregnancy study. Here the chain combines TRBV12-5 and TRBJ1-1, with TRBD1 perhaps the D gene, on 5 matching bases. The nucleotide sequence is TGTGCTAGTGGTTTAGGGGTCGGGGGGACTGAAGCTTTCTTT. Its product reads: CASGLGVGGTEAFF.